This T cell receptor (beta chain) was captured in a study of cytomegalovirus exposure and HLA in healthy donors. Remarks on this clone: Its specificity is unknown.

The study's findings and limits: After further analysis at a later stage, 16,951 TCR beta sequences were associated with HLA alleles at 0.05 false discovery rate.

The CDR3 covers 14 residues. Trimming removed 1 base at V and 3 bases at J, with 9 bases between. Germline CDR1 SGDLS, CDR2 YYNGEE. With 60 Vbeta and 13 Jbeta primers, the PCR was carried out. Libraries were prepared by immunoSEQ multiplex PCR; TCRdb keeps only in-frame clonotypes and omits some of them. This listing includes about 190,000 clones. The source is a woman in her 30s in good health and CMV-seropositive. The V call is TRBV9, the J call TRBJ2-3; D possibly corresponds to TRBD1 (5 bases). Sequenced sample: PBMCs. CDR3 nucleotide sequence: TGTGCCAGCAGCGTACTCCAGGGAACAGATACGCAGTATTTT. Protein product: CASSVLQGTDTQYF.